The next 4 T cell receptor beta chains were all read from a single sample in a study of T cell changes during pregnancy in multiple sclerosis. TCRdb keeps only in-frame clones here, not all; method: immunoSEQ multiplex PCR. Among tens of thousands of clones listed, 90% were seen once. Sequencing used peripheral blood, obtained in the first trimester of pregnancy. These receptors were collected from a female donor in good health, enrolled as a control in a pregnancy study.

The chain has TRBV6-5 and TRBJ1-1, with TRBD1 as a possible D gene (5 bases). The V gene lost 4 bases and the J gene lost 5 bases, with 11 bases spanning the gap. In germline, CDR1 is MNHEY, CDR2 SVGAGI. There are 13 residues in the CDR3. CDR3 loop: CASSFSGGTEAFF. The CDR3 DNA sequence: TGTGCCAGCAGTTTTAGTGGGGGGACTGAAGCTTTCTTT.

CDR3 sequence (DNA): TGTGCCAGTAGATTAGCGGGAGGAACAGATACGCAGTATTTT. Translated: CASRLAGGTDTQYF. The chain links TRBV19 to TRBJ2-3; 10 bases map to TRBD2. The CDR3 contains 14 residues. From germline, CDR1 is LNHDA and CDR2 SQIVND (reference sequence). J lost 3 bases, V lost 6 bases, and 3 bases had no gene match.

CDR3 coding DNA: TGCGCCAGCAGCCGGGCAGGACTCTATGGCTACACCTTC. Protein: CASSRAGLYGYTF. The chain is built from TRBV4-3 and TRBJ1-2; D is undetermined. The length of the CDR3 is 13 residues. CDR1 LGHNA and CDR2 YSLEER come from the germline V gene. Trimming left V 4 bases short and J 4 bases short, with 10 bases between.

The gene calls are TRBV5-4 and TRBJ2-1; a weak D match, TRBD2 (6 bases). V shed 1 base and J shed 4 bases, with 15 bases lying between them. Germline V CDR1 and CDR2: SGHNT, YYREEE (reference sequence). This CDR3 region has 16 residues. The CDR3 DNA follows: TGTGCCAGCAGCTTGTCCGGGACTCTGTTTTACAATGAGCAGTTCTTC. Amino acids: CASSLSGTLFYNEQFF.